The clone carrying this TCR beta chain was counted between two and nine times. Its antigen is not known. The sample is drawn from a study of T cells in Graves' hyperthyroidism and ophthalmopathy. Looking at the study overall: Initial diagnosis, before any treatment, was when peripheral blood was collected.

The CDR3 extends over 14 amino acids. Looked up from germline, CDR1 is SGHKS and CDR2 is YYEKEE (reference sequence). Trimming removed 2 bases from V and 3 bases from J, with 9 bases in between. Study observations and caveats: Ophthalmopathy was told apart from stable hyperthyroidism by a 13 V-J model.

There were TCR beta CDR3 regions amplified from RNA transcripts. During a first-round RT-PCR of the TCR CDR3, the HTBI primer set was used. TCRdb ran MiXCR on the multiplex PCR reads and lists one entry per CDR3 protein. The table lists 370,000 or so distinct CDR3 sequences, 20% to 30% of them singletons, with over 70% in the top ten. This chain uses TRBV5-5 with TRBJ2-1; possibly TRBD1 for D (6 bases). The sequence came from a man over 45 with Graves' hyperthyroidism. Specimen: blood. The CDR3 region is CASSLQGNYNEQFF. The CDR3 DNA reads TGTGCCAGCAGCTTACAGGGTAACTACAATGAGCAGTTCTTC.